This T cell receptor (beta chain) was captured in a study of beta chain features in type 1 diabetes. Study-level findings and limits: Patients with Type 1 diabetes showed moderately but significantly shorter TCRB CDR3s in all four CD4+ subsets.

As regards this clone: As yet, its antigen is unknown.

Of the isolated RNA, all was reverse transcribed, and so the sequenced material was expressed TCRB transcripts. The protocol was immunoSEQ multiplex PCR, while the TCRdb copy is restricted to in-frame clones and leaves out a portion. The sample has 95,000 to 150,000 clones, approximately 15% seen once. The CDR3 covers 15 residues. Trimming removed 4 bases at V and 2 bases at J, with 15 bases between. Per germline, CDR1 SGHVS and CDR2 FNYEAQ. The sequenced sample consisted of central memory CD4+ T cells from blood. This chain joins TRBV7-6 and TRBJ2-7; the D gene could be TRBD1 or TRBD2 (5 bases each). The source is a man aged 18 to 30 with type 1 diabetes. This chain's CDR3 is CASSSGTSGTYEQYF. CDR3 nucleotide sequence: TGTGCCAGCAGCTCGGGGACCTCCGGGACCTACGAGCAGTACTTC.